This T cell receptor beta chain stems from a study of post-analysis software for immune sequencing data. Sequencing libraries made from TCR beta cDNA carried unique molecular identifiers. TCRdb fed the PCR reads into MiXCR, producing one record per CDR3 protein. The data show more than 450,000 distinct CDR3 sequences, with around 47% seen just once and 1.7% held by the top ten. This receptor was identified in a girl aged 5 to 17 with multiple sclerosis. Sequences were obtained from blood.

In DNA, the CDR3 is TGCAGTGCTAGCCGGGACAGAAAGCTGTTTTTT. It translates to CSASRDRKLFF. The V and J genes are TRBV20-1 and TRBJ1-4; 7 bases map to TRBD1. The ends lost 3 bases at V and 14 bases at J; junction bases unmatched: 6. The CDR3 is made up of 11 amino acids. Germline CDR1 is DFQATT and CDR2 is SNEGSKA (reference sequence).